The 31 T cell receptor beta chains below all came from one sample that was sequenced in a study of identical twins. MiXCR was run by TCRdb on the 5' RACE reads, yielding one entry per CDR3 protein. This table holds 200,000 to 300,000 distinct CDR3 sequences, about 12% found once. The same sample was also studied in work on yellow fever vaccine responses in identical twins.

The specimen sequenced was memory (CD45RO+) T cells sorted from blood. The receptors come from a woman aged 18-29 years in good health.

The chain links TRBV7-9 to TRBJ2-3; TRBD2 matches 9 bases. J gave up 6 bases and V 5 bases, and 12 bases lay outside the gene matches. The CDR3 contains 16 residues. Germline loops: CDR1 SEHNR, CDR2 FQNEAQ (reference sequence). The CDR3 DNA reads as TGTGCCAGCAGCCCCGATCTAGCGGGGACGTCGGATACGCAGTATTTT. It yields the protein CASSPDLAGTSDTQYF.

V usage is TRBV5-1 and J usage is TRBJ2-1, with D perhaps TRBD2 (6 bases). The germline V gene has CDR1 SGHRS and CDR2 YFSETQ. There are 17 residues in the CDR3. Trimming stripped 0 bases from V and 7 bases from J, with 20 bases between. This chain's CDR3 is CASSLEGLRSGGNEQFF. The CDR3 DNA is TGCGCCAGCAGCTTGGAAGGCCTGCGTAGCGGTGGAAATGAGCAGTTCTTC.

This chain uses TRBV10-3 with TRBJ1-1, with TRBD1 matching 7 bases. After removal of 3 bases from V and 0 bases from J, the junction contained 7 bases not matched to a gene. CDR3 length: 16 residues. Germline V gene data show CDR1 as ENHRY and CDR2 as SYGVKD. Here the CDR3 reads CAISEPGQAMNTEAFF. CDR3 bases: TGTGCCATCAGTGAACCCGGACAGGCGATGAACACTGAAGCTTTCTTT.

This chain uses TRBV9 with TRBJ2-2; D is unresolved. V lost 3 bases and J lost 0, with 6 bases in between. The CDR3 consists of 14 residues. Germline loops: CDR1 SGDLS, CDR2 YYNGEE. CDR3 loop: CASSGKANTGELFF. CDR3 coding DNA: TGTGCCAGCAGCGGGAAAGCGAACACCGGGGAGCTGTTTTTT.

This clonotype was seen more than once but under ten times. This sequence joins TRBV7-2 and TRBJ1-6, with D uncertain. The CDR3 loop spans 15 amino acids. Trimming shortened V by 0 bases and J by 9 bases, and 12 bases separated the two germline ends. Germline V gene data show CDR1 as SGHTA and CDR2 as FQGNSA. CDR3: CASSLAGGRSSPLHF. CDR3 nucleotides: TGTGCCAGCAGCTTAGCGGGCGGGAGGAGTTCACCCCTCCACTTT.

This clonotype appeared a few times. This chain links TRBV6-4 with TRBJ2-7, with 8 positions matching TRBD1. The CDR3 is 15 amino acids. V dropped 0 bases and J dropped 5; count of bases not matched to a gene: 6. Germline V gene sequence: CDR1 MRHNA, CDR2 SNTAGT. CDR3 sequence (DNA): TGTGCCAGCAGTGACTCTTGGGGCAGGGGGCACGAGCAGTACTTC. It specifies CASSDSWGRGHEQYF.

This clonotype was seen a handful of times. The rearrangement uses TRBV7-2 and TRBJ2-7; the D gene could be TRBD1 or TRBD2 (5 bases each). V lost 3 bases and J lost 11, with 17 bases in between. The CDR3 loop spans 13 amino acids. Germline V gives CDR1 SGHTA, CDR2 FQGNSA. DNA for the CDR3: TGTGCCAGCAGCTTCGGGACGGCGTTCGAAAAGTACTTC. Its translation: CASSFGTAFEKYF.

The chain employs TRBV20-1 and TRBJ1-6, with TRBD1 matching over 7 bases. The trim removed 6 bases at V and 7 bases at J, leaving 9 bases unmatched. The germline V gene has CDR1 DFQATT and CDR2 SNEGSKA (reference sequence). The CDR3 has 14 amino acids. CDR3 sequence: CSANTGQMNSPLHF. CDR3 coding DNA: TGCAGTGCAAACACGGGACAGATGAATTCACCCCTCCACTTT.

This clonotype was found a few times. The chain links TRBV6-2 or TRBV6-3 to TRBJ2-1; a weak D match, TRBD2 (7 bases). Trimming cost V 5 bases and J 7 bases, with 18 bases left between them. Germline V lookup: CDR1 MNHEY, CDR2 SVGEGT. The CDR3 has 15 residues. The CDR3 nucleotides are TGTGCCAGCAGTGGAGGGGGGGGGCTCTCGAATGAGCAGTTCTTC. This codes for CASSGGGGLSNEQFF.

This rearrangement joins TRBV27 to TRBJ2-7; possible D gene TRBD2, 6 bases. The CDR3 has 14 residues. The V and J ends lost 2 bases and 6 bases respectively, with 14 bases between them. Per the germline V gene, CDR1 is MNHEY and CDR2 is SMNVEV (reference sequence). The CDR3 DNA follows: TGTGCCAGCAGTTTAAACGGGGGTGAAACCGAGCAGTACTTC. Residues: CASSLNGGETEQYF.

This clonotype occurred many times. The genes are TRBV11-2 and TRBJ2-3; D ambiguous. The V gene's germline CDR1 is SGHAT and CDR2 FQNNGV. V was clipped by 3 bases and J by 7 bases, with 11 bases between them. This CDR3 spans 13 amino acids. CDR3 bases: TGTGCCAGCAGCTTCCGACCCTTCAATACGCAGTATTTT. It translates to CASSFRPFNTQYF. The full variable domain, completed using reference TRBV11-2 and TRBJ2-3, is EAGVAQSPRYKIIEKRQSVAFWCNPISGHATLYWYQQILGQGPKLLIQFQNNGVVDDSQLPKDRFSAERLKGVDSTLKIQPAKLEDSAVYLCASSFRPFNTQYFGPGTRLTVL.

The rearrangement links TRBV5-4 to TRBJ2-1; D remains ambiguous. The V end lost 1 base, the J end lost 0 bases, and 11 bases lay between the germline ends. The V gene's germline CDR1 is SGHNT and CDR2 YYREEE (reference sequence). This CDR3 is 16 amino acids long. This CDR3 is CASSLLLGSSYNEQFF. CDR3 coding DNA: TGTGCCAGCAGCTTGTTGTTAGGAAGCTCCTACAATGAGCAGTTCTTC.

The genes are TRBV3-1 and TRBJ2-1; D ambiguous. The CDR3 loop spans 13 amino acids. Germline CDR1 is LGHDT and CDR2 is YNNKEL (reference sequence). Between the trimmed V and J ends, which lost 4 bases and 10 bases, there was a span of 14 bases. CDR3 bases: TGTGCCAGCAGCCTCCTAGGCCTTCCGGAGCAGTTCTTC. Encoded protein: CASSLLGLPEQFF.

The V gene is TRBV7-9, the J gene TRBJ2-7, with D unclear. Deletions cut 5 bases from V and 2 bases from J, with 13 bases between. This CDR3 has 14 residues. CDR1 and CDR2 from the germline V gene are SEHNR and FQNEAQ (reference sequence). CDR3 region: CASSQRDKAYEQYF. The CDR3 coding sequence is TGTGCCAGCAGCCAACGAGACAAAGCCTACGAGCAGTACTTC.

This clonotype was seen only a few times. At one boundary the junction diverges from the germline segment, which might be a read error. The chain uses TRBV14 and TRBJ2-7; TRBD2 matches at 13 bases. The length of the CDR3 is 15 residues. In germline, CDR1 is SGHDN, CDR2 FVKESK. CDR3 sequence (DNA): TGTGCCAGCAGCCCCGGACTAGCGGGAGACCTCGAGCCGTACTTC. Translated, it gives CASSPGLAGDLEPYF.

This clonotype has more than one count but fewer than ten. This CDR3 reads CSARDRASGFLSYEQYF. For the CDR3, the DNA is TGCAGTGCTAGAGATAGGGCTAGCGGGTTTCTCTCCTACGAGCAGTACTTC. V gene TRBV20-1 combines with J gene TRBJ2-7, with TRBD2 matching 8 bases. Trimming removed 0 bases from V and 0 bases from J; junction bases left unmatched: 10. CDR3 size: 17 residues. Germline V gene data show CDR1 as DFQATT and CDR2 as SNEGSKA (reference sequence).

This clonotype was recorded at least ten times. The chain couples TRBV9 to TRBJ2-1; no clear D. Trimming removed 0 bases at V and 2 bases at J, with 3 bases between. The CDR3 totals 13 residues. In germline, CDR1 is SGDLS, CDR2 YYNGEE. This CDR3 is CASSVGPYNEQFF. The CDR3, as DNA: TGTGCCAGCAGCGTAGGACCCTACAATGAGCAGTTCTTC.

The genes are TRBV9 and TRBJ2-3; 11 bases align to TRBD2. The ends lost 3 bases at V and 0 bases at J; junction bases unmatched: 3. Germline CDR1 is SGDLS and CDR2 is YYNGEE. CDR3 length: 16 amino acids. In DNA, the CDR3 is TGTGCCAGCAGCGCGCGGACTAGCGGGAGCACAGATACGCAGTATTTT. It encodes CASSARTSGSTDTQYF.

This clonotype was recorded a few times. V and J are TRBV20-1 and TRBJ1-5; D is ambiguous. The CDR3 runs 15 residues. The V end was cut by 0 bases, the J end by 2 bases, with 11 bases between. CDR1 is DFQATT, CDR2 SNEGSKA, per germline (reference sequence). CDR3 DNA sequence: TGCAGTGCTAGAGATCGGGCCCCGGGCAATCAGCCCCAGCATTTT. Its protein product is CSARDRAPGNQPQHF.

The V call is TRBV28, the J call TRBJ2-7; 8 bases agree with TRBD1. CDR1 MDHEN and CDR2 SYDVKM come from the germline V gene. There are 15 residues in the CDR3. V shed 5 bases, J shed 6 bases, and the junction held 12 bases outside the gene matches. CDR3 residues: CASSVTGGILPEQYF. The CDR3, as DNA: TGTGCCAGCAGTGTAACAGGGGGGATACTCCCCGAGCAGTACTTC.

About this clonotype itself: Germline is not matched at one junction end, which may reflect a read error. The chain is built from TRBV29-1 and TRBJ2-3; D not resolved. Germline V lookup: CDR1 SQVTM, CDR2 ANQGSEA. This CDR3 has 13 residues. The CDR3 bases are TGCAGCCTTGAGAGCAGGAGCACAGATACGCAGTATTTT. This sequence encodes CSLESRSTDTQYF.

This rearrangement joins TRBV6-4 to TRBJ2-3; D is uncertain. The CDR3 is made up of 14 amino acids. Trimming shortened V by 0 bases and J by 1 base, and 5 bases separated the two germline ends. Germline V CDR1 and CDR2: MRHNA, SNTAGT. CDR3 region: CASSDSGGTDTQYF. CDR3 bases: TGTGCCAGCAGTGACTCTGGAGGCACAGATACGCAGTATTTT.

This clonotype was observed at least ten times. The chain combines TRBV6-2 or TRBV6-3 with TRBJ1-5, with D perhaps TRBD1 (6 bases). Trimming pared 2 bases from V and 10 bases from J, leaving 12 bases between. The CDR3 extends over 13 amino acids. Germline V gives CDR1 MNHEY, CDR2 SVGEGT. CDR3 DNA: TGTGCCAGCAGTTACCACAGGGACAATCCCCAGCATTTT. Its protein product is CASSYHRDNPQHF.

This clonotype was seen a handful of times. The genes are TRBV12-3 or TRBV12-4 and TRBJ2-2; 12 positions agree with TRBD2. With 6 bases clipped from V and 7 bases from J, the junction kept 9 bases outside the gene matches. CDR3 length: 16 residues. The CDR3 loop is CASRPSGRAFSGELFF. In DNA, the CDR3 is TGTGCCAGCAGACCTAGCGGGAGGGCCTTTAGCGGGGAGCTGTTTTTT.

This clonotype came up a few times. The rearrangement links TRBV21-1 to TRBJ2-2; TRBD1 is taken as the D call from the table, unchecked against the DNA. TRBV21-1 is recorded as a pseudogene. The CDR3 runs to 18 residues. In DNA form, the CDR3 reads TGTGCCAGCAGCTTGGCCCCTACAGGGAAGAGGAACACCGGGGAGCTGTTTTTT. This translates into CASSLAPTGKRNTGELFF.

The sample holds many counts of this clonotype. The J gene is TRBJ1-4, the V gene TRBV5-1, with 9 bases identical to TRBD1. The CDR3 contains 14 residues. After removal of 4 bases from V and 8 bases from J, the junction contained 6 bases not matched to a gene. Germline CDR1 is SGHRS and CDR2 is YFSETQ. CDR3 residues: CASSLGQGSEKLFF. CDR3 sequence (DNA): TGCGCCAGCAGCCTGGGACAGGGTAGCGAAAAACTGTTTTTT.

The gene calls are TRBV6-4 and TRBJ2-3; the match to TRBD2 covers 10 bases. The CDR3 is 15 amino acids. Germline V gives CDR1 MRHNA, CDR2 SNTAGT. V lost 5 bases to trimming and J lost 6 bases; unmatched junction nucleotides: 8. The CDR3 is CASSRSSAGGDTQYF. CDR3 nucleotides: TGTGCCAGCAGTCGCTCGTCAGCGGGGGGGGATACGCAGTATTTT.

This clonotype was seen a handful of times. The V gene is TRBV29-1, the J gene TRBJ2-6, with D hard to call. V dropped 4 bases and J dropped 0 bases, with 7 bases sitting between them. The germline gives CDR1 SQVTM, CDR2 ANQGSEA. This CDR3 has 14 amino acids. Here the CDR3 reads CSVAWDSGANVLTF. CDR3 nucleotides: TGCAGCGTTGCTTGGGACTCTGGGGCCAACGTCCTGACTTTC.

This chain links TRBV7-9 with TRBJ2-7, with D perhaps TRBD1 (7 bases). V was trimmed by 5 bases and J by 2 bases, leaving 13 bases between them. This CDR3 region has 14 residues. Per germline, CDR1 SEHNR and CDR2 FQNEAQ (reference sequence). Here the CDR3 reads CASSPQGTPYEQYF. For the CDR3, the DNA is TGTGCCAGCAGCCCACAGGGGACTCCCTACGAGCAGTACTTC.

This clonotype was counted a few times. The DNA for the CDR3 is TGTGCCAGCAGTCGCCGCGGGGATACGCAGTATTTT. This translates into CASSRRGDTQYF. The genes are TRBV7-9 and TRBJ2-3, with D maybe TRBD2 (5 bases). Germline V gene data show CDR1 as SEHNR and CDR2 as FQNEAQ (reference sequence). The V end lost 6 bases, the J end lost 6 bases, and 10 bases lay between the germline ends. This CDR3 has 12 residues.

This clonotype was observed a few times. The rearrangement links TRBV7-2 to TRBJ2-7; TRBD2 matches 7 bases. The ends lost 0 bases at V and 3 bases at J; junction bases unmatched: 2. The CDR3 has 14 residues. Germline V gives CDR1 SGHTA, CDR2 FQGNSA. This CDR3 is CASSLARGFYEQYF. The CDR3 coding sequence is TGTGCCAGCAGCTTAGCGCGGGGGTTCTACGAGCAGTACTTC.